Below are 17 T cell receptor beta chains sequenced from a single sample in a study of PD-1 blockade in classical Hodgkin lymphoma. Relapse was seen in all patients after autologous stem cell transplantation, and brentuximab vedotin exposure was variable. Measured with immunoSEQ multiplex PCR; TCRdb has only the in-frame clones, and not every one. The profile covers approximately 150,000 clones, with less than 80% appearing a single time and 7% to 9.5% taken by the ten largest. The source was peripheral blood mononuclear cells (PBMCs), collected before the second cycle of nivolumab. The origin of the receptors is a human donor with classical Hodgkin lymphoma.

CDR3: CASSLVSGTGANVLTF. For the CDR3, the DNA is TGTGCCAGCAGCTTGGTTTCGGGGACTGGGGCCAACGTCCTGACTTTC. The chain recombines TRBV7-2 with TRBJ2-6; D perhaps matches TRBD2 (5 bases). The CDR3 spans 16 residues. CDR1 and CDR2 from the germline V gene are SGHTA and FQGNSA. V was clipped by 3 bases and J by 2 bases, with 11 bases between them.

V gene TRBV6-4 combines with J gene TRBJ1-4; 8 positions match TRBD1. Germline V gives CDR1 MRHNA, CDR2 SNTAGT. V shed 3 bases and J 7 bases; nucleotides not matched to a gene: 4. The CDR3 is 14 amino acids. The CDR3 DNA follows: TGTGCCAGCAGTGAGACCACAGGGGGTGAAAAACTGTTTTTT. Its protein is CASSETTGGEKLFF.

The chain employs TRBV2 and TRBJ1-4, with a possible D match to TRBD1 (5 bases). Germline-derived CDR1 and CDR2 are SNHLY and FYNNEI. This CDR3 spans 16 amino acids. The germline V and J ends were trimmed by 3 bases and 4 bases, with 15 bases remaining between them. CDR3 amino acids: CASSDQSTAVNEKLFF. The CDR3 region has the DNA TGTGCCAGCAGTGATCAGTCGACAGCAGTTAATGAAAAACTGTTTTTT. Full variable domain (missing parts from reference TRBV2 and TRBJ1-4): EPEVTQTPSHQVTQMGQEVILRCVPISNHLYFYWYRQILGQKVEFLVSFYNNEISEKSEIFDDQFSVERPDGSNFTLKIRSTKLEDSAMYFCASSDQSTAVNEKLFFGSGTQLSVL.

The rearrangement joins TRBV29-1 to TRBJ1-4; TRBD1 aligns across 7 bases. The J segment lost 7 bases and the V segment lost 7 bases, leaving 9 bases of the junction unmatched. This CDR3 is 13 amino acids long. From germline, CDR1 is SQVTM and CDR2 ANQGSEA. The CDR3 DNA reads as TGCAGCGCTGCCGACAGGGCATTTGAAAAACTGTTTTTT. This gives the protein CSAADRAFEKLFF. Together with reference TRBV29-1 and TRBJ1-4, the CDR3 gives the full variable domain: SAVISQKPSRDICQRGTSLTIQCQVDSQVTMMFWYRQQPGQSLTLIATANQGSEATYESGFVIDKFPISRPNLTFSTLTVSNMSPEDSSIYLCSAADRAFEKLFFGSGTQLSVL.

V gene TRBV11-2 combines with J gene TRBJ2-1; D is uncertain. CDR1 is SGHAT, CDR2 FQNNGV, per germline. Trimming removed 1 base at V and 0 bases at J, with 7 bases between. The CDR3 spans 15 residues. The CDR3 is CASSLALHSYNEQFF. The CDR3 DNA follows: TGTGCCAGCAGCTTAGCTTTACACTCCTACAATGAGCAGTTCTTC.

This sequence joins TRBV6-5 and TRBJ1-4; D ambiguous. Germline CDR1 MNHEY, CDR2 SVGAGI. The V and J ends lost 7 bases and 4 bases respectively, with 13 bases between them. The CDR3 loop spans 14 amino acids. CDR3 residues: CASMNPTINEKLFF. The CDR3 DNA follows: TGTGCCAGCATGAACCCGACGATTAATGAAAAACTGTTTTTT.

The genes are TRBV7-9 and TRBJ1-1, with 8 positions matching TRBD1. This CDR3 contains 15 residues. Trimming took 1 base from V and 2 from J; bases not matched to a gene: 3. CDR1 SEHNR and CDR2 FQNEAQ come from the germline V gene (reference sequence). The CDR3 coding sequence is TGTGCCAGCAGCTTAGACAGGGGGTACAACACTGAAGCTTTCTTT. Translated, it gives CASSLDRGYNTEAFF.

This clone is termed medium-sized. The chain recombines TRBV6-1 with TRBJ1-6; unclear D gene. This CDR3 is built from 13 residues. Germline CDR1 is MNHNS and CDR2 is SASEGT. V was clipped by 5 bases and J by 7 bases, with 9 bases between them. The CDR3 reads CASSPTVNSPLHF. CDR3 coding DNA: TGTGCCAGCAGTCCGACGGTGAATTCACCCCTCCACTTT.

The J gene is TRBJ2-5, the V gene TRBV29-1; D not resolved. Germline CDR1 reads SQVTM; CDR2 reads ANQGSEA. Trimming pared 4 bases from V and 5 bases from J, leaving 11 bases between. The CDR3 runs to 12 residues. CDR3 DNA: TGCAGCGTTGGGTCCCTGGGGGAGACCCAGTACTTC. Translation gives CSVGSLGETQYF. Full variable domain (missing parts from reference TRBV29-1 and TRBJ2-5): SAVISQKPSRDICQRGTSLTIQCQVDSQVTMMFWYRQQPGQSLTLIATANQGSEATYESGFVIDKFPISRPNLTFSTLTVSNMSPEDSSIYLCSVGSLGETQYFGPGTRLLVL.

The chain carries TRBV6-6 and TRBJ2-2; perhaps D is TRBD1 or TRBD2 (5 bases each). The CDR3 contains 15 residues. The V end lost 5 bases, the J end lost 5 bases, and 15 bases lay between the germline ends. Germline V gene data show CDR1 as MNHNY and CDR2 as SVGAGI (reference sequence). CDR3 sequence (DNA): TGTGCCAGCAGTACGGGGACCCGAGGGACCGGGGAGCTGTTTTTT. This gives the protein CASSTGTRGTGELFF.

The V gene is TRBV4-1, the J gene TRBJ2-1; D is tentatively TRBD1 or TRBD2 (5 bases each). V gave up 1 base and J gave up 0 bases, with 10 bases separating them. CDR3 length: 16 residues. Germline lookup yields CDR1 MGHRA and CDR2 YSYEKL. As DNA, the CDR3 is TGCGCCAGCAGCCAAGTGGGGCGGGTCTCCTACAATGAGCAGTTCTTC. It encodes CASSQVGRVSYNEQFF.

The sample holds a few counts of this clone. This chain links TRBV7-2 with TRBJ1-1; D is unresolved. The CDR3 has 13 residues. The germline gives CDR1 SGHTA, CDR2 FQGNSA. Trimming removed 3 bases at V and 1 base at J, with 6 bases between. This CDR3 is CASSFRRNTEAFF. The CDR3 region has the DNA TGTGCCAGCAGCTTCCGGAGGAACACTGAAGCTTTCTTT. The full variable domain, completed using reference TRBV7-2 and TRBJ1-1, is GAGVSQSPSNKVTEKGKDVELRCDPISGHTALYWYRQSLGQGLEFLIYFQGNSAPDKSGLPSDRFSAERTGGSVSTLTIQRTQQEDSAVYLCASSFRRNTEAFFGQGTRLTVV.

This sequence joins TRBV6-5 and TRBJ1-2; TRBD1 matches at 9 bases. Unmatched junction bases numbered 6, after V lost 2 bases and J lost 8 bases. This CDR3 contains 14 residues. Germline V CDR1 and CDR2: MNHEY, SVGAGI. As DNA, the CDR3 is TGTGCCAGCAGTTACGTGGGACAGGGTTGGGGCTACACCTTC. Translating gives CASSYVGQGWGYTF.

J is TRBJ2-1 and V is TRBV5-4; 11 bases are shared with TRBD2. The germline CDR1 and CDR2 sequences are SGHNT and YYREEE (reference sequence). The CDR3 totals 15 residues. The junction had 2 bases not matched to a gene; V was cut back by 3 bases and J by 3 bases. The CDR3 loop reads CASSSSGGHYNEQFF. In DNA form, the CDR3 reads TGTGCCAGCAGCTCTAGCGGGGGGCACTACAATGAGCAGTTCTTC.

The chain uses TRBV10-3 and TRBJ1-3; TRBD1 might be the D (5 bases). The germline V gene has CDR1 ENHRY and CDR2 SYGVKD. V was pared by 5 bases and J by 1 base, with 12 bases between. The CDR3 is 15 residues long. The CDR3: CAISRGPNSGNTIYF. CDR3 coding DNA: TGTGCCATCAGTAGGGGACCGAATTCTGGAAACACCATATATTTT.

This sequence joins TRBV5-6 and TRBJ1-2; possibly TRBD1 for D (6 bases). The CDR3 length is 15 residues. Between the trimmed V and J ends, which lost 0 bases and 4 bases, there was a span of 13 bases. The germline V gene encodes CDR1 SGHDT and CDR2 YYEEEE. The CDR3 region is CASSLANGDIYGYTF. CDR3 bases: TGTGCCAGCAGCTTGGCCAACGGGGACATCTATGGCTACACCTTC.

The chain combines TRBV6-6 with TRBJ2-3; the D gene is possibly TRBD2 (5 bases). This CDR3 is 16 amino acids long. The ends were cut back, 0 bases at V and 0 bases at J, with 10 bases in the middle. CDR1 and CDR2 (germline): MNHNY, SVGAGI (reference sequence). The CDR3 loop is CASSYSRGRSTDTQYF. CDR3 in DNA: TGTGCCAGCAGTTACTCACGCGGGCGGAGCACAGATACGCAGTATTTT.